One and the same sample provided the 30 T cell receptor beta chains below, sequenced in a study of CD8 T cells in ankylosing spondylitis. Whole-study results and caveats: Made up of eight highly homologous variants, a TCR beta motif appeared characteristic of ankylosing spondylitis blood.

TCRdb fed the 5' RACE reads into MiXCR, producing one record per CDR3 protein. The sample has 200,000 to 250,000 distinct CDR3 sequences; about 7% are singletons. The antigens of these receptors remain unknown. The sequencing sample was made of blood, either unsorted or a sorted T cell fraction (not recorded which). The source is a male donor with ankylosing spondylitis.

This clonotype occurred many times. This chain links TRBV27 with TRBJ2-3; TRBD2 matches at 12 bases. The CDR3 is 16 residues long. V was pared by 8 bases and J by 6 bases, with 12 bases of the junction left unmatched. Germline lookup yields CDR1 MNHEY and CDR2 SMNVEV (reference sequence). The DNA for the CDR3 is TGTGCCAGCGGGCGACTAGCGGGGGCCGGAGCTGATACGCAGTATTTT. This sequence encodes CASGRLAGAGADTQYF.

This clonotype was detected only a few times. The J gene is TRBJ1-5, the V gene TRBV5-6, with TRBD1 matching over 8 bases. CDR3 length: 15 residues. Trimming at V came to 2 bases and at J to 0 bases, leaving 1 base not matched to a gene. CDR1 is SGHDT and CDR2 is YYEEEE in the germline V gene. The CDR3 is CASSFRGHSNQPQHF. CDR3 bases: TGTGCCAGCAGCTTCAGGGGGCATAGCAATCAGCCCCAGCATTTT.

Ten or more counts support this clonotype. The rearrangement uses TRBV7-8 and TRBJ2-7, with D perhaps TRBD1 or TRBD2 (5 bases each). CDR3 length: 13 residues. The germline V and J ends were trimmed by 5 bases and 4 bases, with 12 bases remaining between them. Germline CDR1 reads SGHVS; CDR2 reads FQNEAQ. The CDR3 bases are TGTGCCAGCAGCCCCGGGGCGCGGTACGAGCAGTACTTC. Translated, it gives CASSPGARYEQYF.

This clonotype was observed many times. The gene calls are TRBV7-9 and TRBJ2-1; TRBD2 aligns across 12 bases. With 5 bases clipped from V and 3 bases from J, the junction kept 8 bases outside the gene matches. CDR1 and CDR2 from the germline V gene are SEHNR and FQNEAQ (reference sequence). CDR3 length equals 17 residues. The CDR3 sequence is CASSPATSGRFYNEQFF. The DNA of the CDR3 is TGTGCCAGCAGCCCGGCCACTAGCGGGAGGTTCTACAATGAGCAGTTCTTC.

Ten or more counts support this clonotype. V and J are TRBV7-2 and TRBJ2-1; 9 positions match TRBD1. The CDR3 spans 16 residues. Germline V gives CDR1 SGHTA, CDR2 FQGNSA. J lost 7 bases, V lost 2 bases, and 9 bases had no gene match. The CDR3 nucleotides read TGTGCCAGCAGCTTATTTACAGGGGGCTTAGGGAATGAGCAGTTCTTC. Its translation is CASSLFTGGLGNEQFF. The full variable domain, completed using reference TRBV7-2 and TRBJ2-1, is GAGVSQSPSNKVTEKGKDVELRCDPISGHTALYWYRQSLGQGLEFLIYFQGNSAPDKSGLPSDRFSAERTGGSVSTLTIQRTQQEDSAVYLCASSLFTGGLGNEQFFGPGTRLTVL.

This clonotype was observed many times. The CDR3 protein is CASSRSDRVYEQYF. As DNA, the CDR3 is TGTGCCAGCAGCCGGTCGGACAGGGTCTACGAGCAGTACTTC. The chain has TRBV27 and TRBJ2-7; 8 positions match TRBD1. V was clipped by 6 bases and J by 3 bases; unmatched bases: 7. Germline lookup yields CDR1 MNHEY and CDR2 SMNVEV (reference sequence). The CDR3 is 14 residues long.

In its sample, this clonotype was seen many times. The chain has TRBV7-2 and TRBJ1-3, with D maybe TRBD1 (5 bases). Trimming cost V 5 bases and J 3 bases, with 14 bases left between them. Germline CDR1 is SGHTA and CDR2 is FQGNSA. There are 15 residues in the CDR3. CDR3: CASSPRRDVGNTIYF. The CDR3 bases are TGTGCCAGCAGCCCAAGACGGGACGTTGGAAACACCATATATTTT. The entire variable domain, with the rest obtained from reference TRBV7-2 and TRBJ1-3, is as follows: GAGVSQSPSNKVTEKGKDVELRCDPISGHTALYWYRQSLGQGLEFLIYFQGNSAPDKSGLPSDRFSAERTGGSVSTLTIQRTQQEDSAVYLCASSPRRDVGNTIYFGEGSWLTVV.

Only a few counts were recorded for this clonotype. V usage is TRBV5-1 and J usage is TRBJ2-1; D is perhaps TRBD2 (5 bases). CDR3 size: 14 residues. Looked up from germline, CDR1 is SGHRS and CDR2 is YFSETQ. Trimming took 2 bases from V and 7 from J, leaving 13 bases between them. The CDR3 loop reads CASSFRGETNEQFF. CDR3 sequence (DNA): TGCGCCAGCAGCTTTCGGGGAGAAACAAATGAGCAGTTCTTC.

Concerning this clonotype itself: This could be a read error, since a much larger clone is one nucleotide away. This sequence joins TRBV10-3 and TRBJ2-7; D is unresolved. The CDR3 consists of 13 residues. V lost 7 bases to trimming and J lost 7 bases, with 17 bases between them. CDR1 is ENHRY and CDR2 is SYGVKD in the germline V gene. CDR3 loop: CAITVGTMGEQYF. Here the CDR3 DNA reads TGTGCCATCACGGTGGGAACCATGGGGGAGCAGTACTTC.

This clonotype was seen many times. V and J are TRBV9 and TRBJ1-2; D possibly corresponds to TRBD1 (5 bases). Germline V gene sequence: CDR1 SGDLS, CDR2 YYNGEE. The CDR3 spans 19 residues. V lost 3 bases and J lost 7, with 31 bases in between. The CDR3 DNA sequence: TGTGCCAGCAGCGCGACCCCCCCCACACTAGAGGAGGGGAATGGTGGCTACACCTTC. This encodes CASSATPPTLEEGNGGYTF.

This clonotype was seen only a few times. The V and J genes are TRBV5-1 and TRBJ1-1; D gene unclear. V was pared by 0 bases and J by 4 bases, with 16 bases between. The CDR3 extends over 16 amino acids. Germline lookup yields CDR1 SGHRS and CDR2 YFSETQ. The CDR3, as DNA: TGCGCCAGCAGCTTGGATGGCCCCGCCGGGAGCACTGAAGCTTTCTTT. Its translation: CASSLDGPAGSTEAFF.

This clonotype has ten or more counts. The chain carries TRBV7-9 and TRBJ2-3; D is undetermined. The CDR3 is 16 amino acids. Trimming cost V 4 bases and J 4 bases, with 18 bases left between them. Germline V gene sequence: CDR1 SEHNR, CDR2 FQNEAQ (reference sequence). The CDR3 nucleotides read TGTGCCAGCAGCTACCGGGCCCAATCAATCCCAGATACGCAGTATTTT. Protein: CASSYRAQSIPDTQYF.

The table lists this clonotype with many counts. The chain employs TRBV7-9 and TRBJ1-5; TRBD1 matches at 9 bases. Trimming cost V 5 bases and J 5 bases; bases outside gene matches: 7. Germline V gene data show CDR1 as SEHNR and CDR2 as FQNEAQ (reference sequence). The CDR3 totals 15 residues. The DNA of the CDR3 is TGTGCCAGCAGCAGTTCCGGGACAGGGTATCAGCCCCAGCATTTT. The encoded protein is CASSSSGTGYQPQHF.

This clonotype was recorded many times. The rearrangement links TRBV4-3 to TRBJ2-1, with D possibly matching TRBD2 (7 bases). The V end was cut by 4 bases, the J end by 10 bases, with 23 bases between. This CDR3 region has 16 residues. In germline, CDR1 is LGHNA, CDR2 YSLEER. In nucleotides, the CDR3 is TGCGCCAGCAGCCGCCCAACGGGGGCGGGAGTAGTCGAGCAGTTCTTC. It yields the protein CASSRPTGAGVVEQFF.

This clonotype occurred many times. This chain links TRBV28 with TRBJ1-3; no reliable D call. Deletions cut 2 bases from V and 0 bases from J, with 14 bases between. This CDR3 region has 17 residues. Per germline, CDR1 MDHEN and CDR2 SYDVKM. CDR3 sequence: CASSLLRSSSSGNTIYF. CDR3 sequence (DNA): TGTGCCAGCAGTTTACTCAGGAGCTCTTCCTCTGGAAACACCATATATTTT. Looking up the rest from reference TRBV28 and TRBJ1-3 gives the full variable domain: DVKVTQSSRYLVKRTGEKVFLECVQDMDHENMFWYRQDPGLGLRLIYFSYDVKMKEKGDIPEGYSVSREKKERFSLILESASTNQTSMYLCASSLLRSSSSGNTIYFGEGSWLTVV.

The gene calls are TRBV5-6 and TRBJ2-7; D is perhaps TRBD2 (5 bases). This CDR3 has 15 amino acids. Germline values: CDR1 SGHDT, CDR2 YYEEEE. The germline V and J ends were trimmed by 4 bases and 7 bases, with 21 bases remaining between them. The CDR3 region is CASSPGILYLGEQYF. The CDR3 bases are TGTGCCAGCAGCCCGGGGATATTGTACTTGGGAGAGCAGTACTTC.

This clonotype was counted ten times or more. Written as DNA, the CDR3 is TGTGCCAGCAGGGTTCAGGGGGTGTACAATGAGCAGTTCTTC. This encodes CASRVQGVYNEQFF. The rearrangement links TRBV6-1 to TRBJ2-1; 7 positions agree with TRBD1. CDR1 and CDR2 (germline): MNHNS, SASEGT. CDR3 size: 14 residues. V lost 6 bases to trimming and J lost 4 bases; unmatched junction nucleotides: 6.

In this sample, this clonotype turned up many times. The rearrangement uses TRBV6-2 or TRBV6-3 and TRBJ2-1, with 7 nucleotides matching TRBD2. This CDR3 has 13 residues. CDR1 and CDR2 from the germline V gene are MNHEY and SVGEGT. J lost 15 bases, V lost 2 bases, and 10 bases had no gene match. The CDR3 region has the DNA TGTGCCAGCAGTTACCCCTGGGGAGGGCCGAGGTTCTTC. As protein: CASSYPWGGPRFF.

The rearrangement links TRBV4-1 to TRBJ2-3, with TRBD1 as a possible D gene (5 bases). CDR3 length: 15 amino acids. The germline V and J ends were trimmed by 1 base and 1 base, with 9 bases remaining between them. Germline CDR1 is MGHRA and CDR2 is YSYEKL. The CDR3 spells CASSQAEQGTDTQYF. The CDR3 nucleotides are TGCGCCAGCAGCCAAGCCGAACAGGGCACAGATACGCAGTATTTT.

This clonotype showed up many times. This chain connects TRBV20-1 to TRBJ2-1; 14 bases match TRBD2. The length of the CDR3 is 16 residues. V gave up 1 base and J gave up 8 bases; unmatched junction bases: 7. Germline V lookup: CDR1 DFQATT, CDR2 SNEGSKA (reference sequence). This CDR3 reads CSARGPTSGGAYEQFF. The CDR3 coding sequence is TGCAGTGCTAGAGGACCGACTAGCGGGGGGGCCTATGAGCAGTTCTTC.

The chain uses TRBV6-2 or TRBV6-3 and TRBJ2-1, with D unclear. Between the trimmed V and J ends, which lost 8 bases and 8 bases, there was a span of 13 bases. This CDR3 spans 12 amino acids. Germline assignment: CDR1 MNHEY and CDR2 SVGEGT. The CDR3 sequence: CASQDPAHEQFF. The CDR3 bases are TGTGCCAGCCAAGACCCAGCCCATGAGCAGTTCTTC.

This clonotype was seen repeatedly, ten times or more. This rearrangement joins TRBV18 to TRBJ2-1; D is perhaps TRBD1 (7 bases). With 3 bases removed from V and 4 bases from J, the gap between germline ends came to 16 bases. The germline V gene has CDR1 KGHSH and CDR2 LQKENI. This CDR3 is built from 16 residues. The CDR3, as DNA: TGTGCCAGCTCACCCGACAGGGTAGGAGGGTACAATGAGCAGTTCTTC. It translates to CASSPDRVGGYNEQFF.

This clonotype came up many times. This chain links TRBV7-9 with TRBJ1-5, with D possibly TRBD1 on 6 matching bases. This CDR3 spans 15 amino acids. In germline, CDR1 is SEHNR, CDR2 FQNEAQ (reference sequence). The V and J ends lost 3 bases and 3 bases respectively, with 12 bases between them. The CDR3 loop reads CASSLGGQNNQPQHF. CDR3 coding DNA: TGTGCCAGCAGCTTGGGGGGGCAGAACAATCAGCCCCAGCATTTT.

V is TRBV19 and J is TRBJ2-7; D may be TRBD1 (8 bases). Deletions cut 6 bases from V and 3 bases from J, with 18 bases between. This CDR3 spans 15 amino acids. Germline V gene data show CDR1 as LNHDA and CDR2 as SQIVND (reference sequence). CDR3 coding DNA: TGTGCCAGTAGCTCCGGGACAGGCGGGGGCTACGAGCAGTACTTC. Encoded protein: CASSSGTGGGYEQYF.

This clonotype appeared many times. The rearrangement uses TRBV27 and TRBJ2-3; D remains ambiguous. CDR1 and CDR2 (germline): MNHEY, SMNVEV (reference sequence). The CDR3 loop spans 14 amino acids. V lost 5 bases and J 4 bases, leaving 13 bases between the germline ends. The CDR3 loop is CASSPLGFPDTQYF. The DNA of the CDR3 is TGTGCCAGCAGTCCCCTCGGGTTCCCAGATACGCAGTATTTT.

The chain is built from TRBV4-1 and TRBJ2-5; TRBD2 matches 14 bases. The V gene's germline CDR1 is MGHRA and CDR2 YSYEKL. CDR3 length: 15 amino acids. V lost 2 bases, J lost 10 bases, and 6 bases stayed unmatched. The DNA for the CDR3 is TGCGCCAGCAGCCAACCCGGGACTAGCGGGAGTATCCAGTACTTC. This encodes CASSQPGTSGSIQYF.

This clonotype came up many times. The gene calls are TRBV7-9 and TRBJ2-1; perhaps TRBD2 as D (6 bases). Germline V gene data show CDR1 as SEHNR and CDR2 as FQNEAQ (reference sequence). This CDR3 has 15 amino acids. V was pared by 1 base and J by 9 bases, with 16 bases between. The CDR3 loop is CASSLGGVANREQFF. Here the CDR3 DNA reads TGTGCCAGCAGCTTAGGGGGGGTCGCTAATCGTGAGCAGTTCTTC.

Many counts were recorded for this clonotype. This chain uses TRBV5-1 with TRBJ2-4; 7 nucleotides line up with TRBD1. CDR3 length equals 15 residues. J gave up 0 bases and V 3 bases, and 3 bases lay outside the gene matches. The germline V gene has CDR1 SGHRS and CDR2 YFSETQ. CDR3 DNA sequence: TGCGCCAGCAGCTATGGACAGGTAGCCAAAAACATTCAGTACTTC. This translates into CASSYGQVAKNIQYF.

The genes are TRBV7-6 and TRBJ2-7; D may be TRBD2 (5 bases). Per the germline V gene, CDR1 is SGHVS and CDR2 is FNYEAQ. The CDR3 sequence is 13 residues long. Trimming removed 2 bases at V and 6 bases at J, with 11 bases between. CDR3 protein: CASSLKVGGEQYF. The CDR3 DNA sequence: TGTGCCAGCAGCTTAAAAGTCGGAGGCGAGCAGTACTTC. The full variable domain, with the rest looked up from reference TRBV7-6 and TRBJ2-7, is GAGVSQSPRYKVTKRGQDVALRCDPISGHVSLYWYRQALGQGPEFLTYFNYEAQQDKSGLPNDRFSAERPEGSISTLTIQRTEQRDSAMYRCASSLKVGGEQYFGPGTRLTVT.

This clonotype was counted at least ten times. The chain combines TRBV5-6 with TRBJ2-7; tentative D call: TRBD1 (6 bases). The CDR3 loop spans 14 amino acids. Germline V gives CDR1 SGHDT, CDR2 YYEEEE. Trimming cost V 0 bases and J 4 bases, with 11 bases left between them. As DNA, the CDR3 is TGTGCCAGCAGCTTGGGCAGGGGTCGATACGAGCAGTACTTC. Translated: CASSLGRGRYEQYF. The full variable domain, completed using reference TRBV5-6 and TRBJ2-7, is DAGVTQSPTHLIKTRGQQVTLRCSPKSGHDTVSWYQQALGQGPQFIFQYYEEEERQRGNFPDRFSGHQFPNYSSELNVNALLLGDSALYLCASSLGRGRYEQYFGPGTRLTVT.